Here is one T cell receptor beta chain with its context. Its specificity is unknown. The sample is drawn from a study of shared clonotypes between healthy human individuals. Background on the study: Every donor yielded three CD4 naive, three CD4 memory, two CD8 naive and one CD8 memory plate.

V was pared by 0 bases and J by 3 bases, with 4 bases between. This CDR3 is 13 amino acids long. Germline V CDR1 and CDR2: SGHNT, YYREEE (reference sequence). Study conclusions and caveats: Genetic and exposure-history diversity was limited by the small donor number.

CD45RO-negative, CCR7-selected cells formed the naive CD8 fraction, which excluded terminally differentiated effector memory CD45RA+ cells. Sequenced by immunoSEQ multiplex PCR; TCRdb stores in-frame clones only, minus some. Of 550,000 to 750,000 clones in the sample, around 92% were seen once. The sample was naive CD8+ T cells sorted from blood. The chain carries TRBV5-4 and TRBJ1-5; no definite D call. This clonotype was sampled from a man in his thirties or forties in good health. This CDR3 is CASSLEPNQPQHF. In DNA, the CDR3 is TGTGCCAGCAGCTTGGAGCCCAATCAGCCCCAGCATTTT.